The clone carrying this TCR beta chain was seen a few times. This entry belongs to a study of blood T cells in healthy people across ages. Study summary: T cells yielded about one barcoded beta molecule per two cells through template switching.

The sample, around 9.9 milliliters of peripheral blood, was drawn from each donor. For the second PCR, which ran for 7 to 11 cycles, a sample-barcoded 5' primer and a J-beta primer mix were used. Paired-end reads containing CDR3 totaled no fewer than 2.5 million for each sample. Each CDR3 protein is one row after TCRdb ran MiXCR on the 5' RACE reads. The table has about 1.5 million distinct CDR3 sequences, roughly two fifths seen once; the top ten hold over 3.5%. CDR1 LGHNA and CDR2 YSLEER come from the germline V gene. The CDR3 is 16 residues long. V trimming: 0 bases; J trimming: 10 bases; junction bases outside the gene matches: 7.

The V gene is TRBV4-3, the J gene TRBJ2-1; TRBD2 agrees at 12 bases. Sequenced: blood. The sequence came from a woman in her late teens or twenties in good health. CDR3 amino acids: CASSQDRLAGVVEQFF. Here the CDR3 DNA reads TGCGCCAGCAGCCAAGATCGACTAGCGGGAGTAGTGGAGCAGTTCTTC.